Presented here are 23 T cell receptor beta chains from one specimen sequenced in a study of response to subunit inactivated influenza vaccine (dated by TCRdb to 2016 to 2018). Receptors were amplified or captured by RT-PCR. The run used an Illumina HiSeq 2500. Using fastp trimming at Q25 and MiXCR clonotype assembly, TCRdb reanalyzed the public sequencing data and kept in-frame beta chains. Each CDR3 protein appears once, grouped with its most common genes and DNA. The sample yields some 550,000 distinct CDR3 sequences; roughly a quarter were counted once. The ten biggest clones cover about 3% of the sample. The sample was also linked to a second study, of T cells expressing NK-cell markers. The second study reports: 5'RACE template switching, by which a universal primer site and unique molecular identifiers were added, was used to make TCR beta cDNA libraries.

The sample was CD4+ T cells sorted from PBMCs, taken about 13 days after vaccination. These receptors originate from a man between 50 and 59 years old who received an inactivated influenza vaccine. Donor details come from another sample of the same person, matched by shared clones.

This clonotype was detected a few times. CDR3: CASSGTSGVQETQYF. The CDR3 DNA reads as TGTGCCAGCAGCGGGACTAGCGGGGTCCAAGAGACCCAGTACTTC. V gene TRBV7-2 combines with J gene TRBJ2-5; TRBD2 aligns across 13 bases. J gave up 1 base and V 5 bases, and 1 base lay outside the gene matches. The CDR3 contains 15 residues. Germline-derived CDR1 and CDR2 are SGHTA and FQGNSA.

This clonotype has a handful of counts. The rearrangement joins TRBV5-1 to TRBJ2-3; D gene ambiguous. This CDR3 is 16 amino acids long. The V gene's germline CDR1 is SGHRS and CDR2 YFSETQ. Trimming pared 0 bases from V and 5 bases from J, leaving 16 bases between. CDR3 in DNA: TGCGCCAGCAGCTTGGATGGTAGAGTCCCCGGAGATACGCAGTATTTT. Protein: CASSLDGRVPGDTQYF.

This clonotype was found a few times. This chain links TRBV7-2 with TRBJ2-5, with 7 bases fitting TRBD2. The CDR3 contains 14 residues. V shed 7 bases and J 2 bases; nucleotides not matched to a gene: 7. Germline CDR1 is SGHTA and CDR2 is FQGNSA. Here the CDR3 reads CASNPGLEQETQYF. The DNA of the CDR3 is TGTGCCAGCAATCCAGGACTAGAGCAAGAGACCCAGTACTTC.

About this clonotype: This may stem from a read error, because a much larger clone lies one nucleotide away. This sequence joins TRBV12-3 or TRBV12-4 and TRBJ2-2, with no clear D. The CDR3 length is 14 residues. V lost 8 bases to trimming and J lost 3 bases, with 13 bases between them. For the CDR3, the DNA is TGTGCCAGCGGCATGGGCCGAGACACCGGGGAGCTGTTTTTT. Residues: CASGMGRDTGELFF.

This clonotype was observed a handful of times. The chain employs TRBV6-1 and TRBJ1-5; D not certain. There are 13 residues in the CDR3. Trimming left V 8 bases short and J 4 bases short, with 12 bases between. Germline values: CDR1 MNHNS, CDR2 SASEGT. CDR3 in DNA: TGTGCCAGCCGGTTAGTGGGGAATCAGCCCCAGCATTTT. Amino acid sequence: CASRLVGNQPQHF.

The chain couples TRBV6-2 or TRBV6-3 to TRBJ2-5; D ambiguous. This CDR3 contains 12 residues. The germline CDR1 and CDR2 sequences are MNHEY and SVGEGT. Trimming cost V 2 bases and J 5 bases, with 6 bases left between them. In nucleotides, the CDR3 is TGTGCCAGCAGTTACGCCGGGGAGACCCAGTACTTC. Amino acid sequence: CASSYAGETQYF.

The chain is built from TRBV29-1 and TRBJ2-7, with 7 bases that match TRBD1. From germline, CDR1 is SQVTM and CDR2 ANQGSEA. This CDR3 region has 13 residues. The V segment lost 5 bases and the J segment 4 bases; nucleotides outside the gene matches: 8. The CDR3 loop reads CSVQPGQIYEQYF. The CDR3 region has the DNA TGCAGCGTTCAACCGGGACAGATATACGAGCAGTACTTC.

The chain has TRBV4-3 and TRBJ2-1; TRBD2 aligns across 10 bases. Per the germline V gene, CDR1 is LGHNA and CDR2 is YSLEER. This CDR3 is 16 amino acids long. V was clipped by 0 bases and J by 8 bases; unmatched bases: 7. DNA of the CDR3: TGCGCCAGCAGCCAAGATAACCAGCGGGGGGGCGATGAGCAGTTCTTC. It codes for CASSQDNQRGGDEQFF.

This clonotype was counted between two and nine times. The rearrangement uses TRBV11-2 and TRBJ2-1; 8 bases map to TRBD2. In germline, CDR1 is SGHAT, CDR2 FQNNGV. This CDR3 contains 14 residues. Trimming removed 5 bases from V and 4 bases from J; junction bases left unmatched: 4. The CDR3: CASSDGGGYNEQFF. In nucleotides, the CDR3 is TGTGCCAGCAGCGATGGCGGGGGGTACAATGAGCAGTTCTTC.

The chain has TRBV21-1 and TRBJ2-3. TRBV21-1 is marked as a pseudogene. CDR3 length: 14 amino acids. CDR3 sequence: CASPKTDQYHTQYF. CDR3 bases: TGTGCCAGCCCAAAGACGGACCAATATCATACGCAGTATTTT.

This clonotype appeared many times. The J gene is TRBJ2-7, the V gene TRBV4-2, with D unclear. The CDR3 is 13 residues long. Germline assignment: CDR1 LGHNA and CDR2 YNFKEQ. V lost 4 bases to trimming and J lost 5 bases, with 12 bases between them. For the CDR3, the DNA is TGTGCCAGCAGCCTTAAACCGTCGGACGAGCAGTACTTC. Its translation: CASSLKPSDEQYF.

This clonotype was counted a few times. The V and J genes are TRBV15 and TRBJ2-2, with D possibly being TRBD2 (6 bases). This CDR3 region has 16 residues. The ends were cut back, 1 base at V and 4 bases at J, with 13 bases in the middle. CDR1 LNHNV and CDR2 YYDKDF come from the germline V gene (reference sequence). CDR3 nucleotide sequence: TGTGCCACCAGCAGAGGTTCCGGGAGAAGCACCGGGGAGCTGTTTTTT. Protein: CATSRGSGRSTGELFF.

CDR3 region: CASSLGQGDQETQYF. The CDR3 DNA follows: TGTGCCAGCAGCCTGGGACAGGGGGACCAAGAGACCCAGTACTTC. This chain connects TRBV11-2 to TRBJ2-5; 11 bases are shared with TRBD1. CDR1 and CDR2 (germline): SGHAT, FQNNGV. The CDR3 is made up of 15 amino acids. V shed 5 bases and J 0 bases; nucleotides not matched to a gene: 2.

At least ten counts were recorded for this clonotype. This chain links TRBV18 with TRBJ1-5; 8 nucleotides match TRBD1. The junction had 4 bases not matched to a gene; V was cut back by 8 bases and J by 1 base. The CDR3 runs 14 residues. The germline V gene encodes CDR1 KGHSH and CDR2 LQKENI. In nucleotides, the CDR3 is TGTGCCAGCAGCCAGGGGGCGAGCAATCAGCCCCAGCATTTT. It specifies CASSQGASNQPQHF.

This clonotype was counted a few times. The V gene is TRBV7-9, the J gene TRBJ1-1, with D perhaps matching TRBD1 (5 bases). Germline loops: CDR1 SEHNR, CDR2 FQNEAQ (reference sequence). Trimming took off 4 bases at V and 1 base at J, with 10 bases between the two ends. This CDR3 has 14 residues. CDR3 protein: CASSSTGSNTEAFF. CDR3 sequence (DNA): TGTGCCAGCAGCTCTACAGGTTCGAACACTGAAGCTTTCTTT.

This rearrangement joins TRBV7-9 to TRBJ1-1; maybe TRBD1 (5 bases). This CDR3 spans 15 amino acids. V lost 2 bases, J lost 3 bases, and 13 bases lay in between. The germline V gene encodes CDR1 SEHNR and CDR2 FQNEAQ (reference sequence). The CDR3: CASSLLGGYDTEAFF. In DNA form, the CDR3 reads TGTGCCAGCAGCTTACTCGGGGGGTACGACACTGAAGCTTTCTTT.

This clonotype appeared a few times. This chain joins TRBV20-1 and TRBJ2-3; D may correspond to TRBD1 or TRBD2 (5 bases each). CDR3 length: 16 amino acids. Between the trimmed V and J ends, which lost 4 bases and 4 bases, there was a span of 21 bases. CDR1 is DFQATT, CDR2 SNEGSKA, per germline (reference sequence). This CDR3 reads CSATIFYRDGSDTQYF. The CDR3 DNA reads TGCAGTGCTACCATTTTCTACCGGGACGGATCAGATACGCAGTATTTT.

This clonotype was observed a handful of times. A much larger clonotype is one base distant, so this may be a read error. The CDR3 is CASSSERGTDTQYF. For the CDR3, the DNA is TGCGCCAGCAGCTCGGAAAGGGGCACAGATACGCAGTATTTT. V is TRBV5-1 and J is TRBJ2-3; unclear D gene. CDR1 is SGHRS, CDR2 YFSETQ, per germline. V shed 3 bases and J shed 1 base, with 9 bases lying between them. The CDR3 has 14 amino acids.

This clonotype was seen only a few times. This sequence joins TRBV7-2 and TRBJ2-1, with 10 bases aligning to TRBD2. The CDR3 has 15 residues. From germline, CDR1 is SGHTA and CDR2 FQGNSA. V lost 2 bases and J lost 2; bases outside the gene matches: 0. Written as DNA, the CDR3 is TGTGCCAGCAGCTTAACTAGCGGGACCTACAATGAGCAGTTCTTC. Its translation: CASSLTSGTYNEQFF. The full variable domain, completed using reference TRBV7-2 and TRBJ2-1, is GAGVSQSPSNKVTEKGKDVELRCDPISGHTALYWYRQSLGQGLEFLIYFQGNSAPDKSGLPSDRFSAERTGGSVSTLTIQRTQQEDSAVYLCASSLTSGTYNEQFFGPGTRLTVL.

This chain joins TRBV12-3 or TRBV12-4 and TRBJ1-6, with 7 bases matching TRBD1. The V and J ends lost 6 bases and 14 bases, in that order; junction bases with no gene match: 4. There are 11 residues in the CDR3. The CDR3 bases are TGTGCCAGCAGCCACAGGGGCGCCCTCCACTTT. Translated: CASSHRGALHF.

This clonotype was recorded a few times. This chain links TRBV20-1 with TRBJ2-3; D may be TRBD2 (7 bases). Trimming shortened V by 4 bases and J by 1 base, and 18 bases separated the two germline ends. CDR3 length: 16 amino acids. Germline CDR1 is DFQATT and CDR2 is SNEGSKA (reference sequence). The chain's CDR3 is CSATRMAGAGTDTQYF. The CDR3 DNA sequence: TGCAGTGCTACGAGAATGGCGGGGGCCGGCACAGATACGCAGTATTTT.

A few counts support this clonotype. The V gene is TRBV6-2 or TRBV6-3, the J gene TRBJ1-2; 10 positions match TRBD1. Germline assignment: CDR1 MNHEY and CDR2 SVGEGT. The CDR3 has 16 residues. Trimming removed 2 bases from V and 3 bases from J; junction bases left unmatched: 6. DNA of the CDR3: TGTGCCAGCAGTTACCGACTCGGGACAGGGGACTATGGCTACACCTTC. It specifies CASSYRLGTGDYGYTF.

This chain uses TRBV12-3 or TRBV12-4 with TRBJ2-7; 7 bases map to TRBD1. CDR3 length equals 15 residues. J gave up 6 bases and V 5 bases, and 13 bases lay outside the gene matches. Here the CDR3 reads CASSPGNRGDGEQYF. The DNA of the CDR3 is TGTGCCAGCAGTCCCGGGAACAGGGGAGACGGCGAGCAGTACTTC.